The text below deals with one TCR beta chain. Its target is not known. This sample is drawn from a study of cytomegalovirus exposure and HLA in healthy donors. General observations from the study: Looking again later, the authors saw that most CMV-associated TCR beta chains seemed HLA-restricted.

Unrecorded immune exposures were likely, despite nominal health at sampling. This CDR3 has 16 residues. The V gene end was trimmed by 3 bases and the J gene end by 6 bases; junction bases not matched to a gene: 11. Germline V gene data show CDR1 as KGHSH and CDR2 as LQKENI. The study ran its PCR with 60 Vbeta and 13 Jbeta primers. The data were produced by immunoSEQ multiplex PCR, yet TCRdb's version contains in-frame clones alone and is incomplete. The sample includes around 200,000 clones, 80% to 85% of them seen just once. V is TRBV18 and J is TRBJ2-1; 7 bases line up with TRBD2. Sequencing input: PBMCs. This receptor was obtained from a man over 45 in good health and CMV-seronegative. CDR3 sequence (DNA): TGTGCCAGCTCACCGGTATTAACTAGCGACGGCAATGAGCAGTTCTTC. Translated: CASSPVLTSDGNEQFF.